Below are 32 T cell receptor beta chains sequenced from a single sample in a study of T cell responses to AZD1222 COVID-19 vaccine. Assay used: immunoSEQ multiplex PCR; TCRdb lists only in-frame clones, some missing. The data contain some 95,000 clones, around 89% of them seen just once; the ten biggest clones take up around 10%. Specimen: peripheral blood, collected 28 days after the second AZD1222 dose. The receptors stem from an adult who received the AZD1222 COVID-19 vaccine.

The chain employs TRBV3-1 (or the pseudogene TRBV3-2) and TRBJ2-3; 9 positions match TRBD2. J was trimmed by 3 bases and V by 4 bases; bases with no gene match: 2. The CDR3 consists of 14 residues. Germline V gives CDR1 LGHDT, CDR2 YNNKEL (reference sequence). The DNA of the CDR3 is TGTGCCAGCAGCCTTGGACTAGCGACAGATACGCAGTATTTT. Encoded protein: CASSLGLATDTQYF.

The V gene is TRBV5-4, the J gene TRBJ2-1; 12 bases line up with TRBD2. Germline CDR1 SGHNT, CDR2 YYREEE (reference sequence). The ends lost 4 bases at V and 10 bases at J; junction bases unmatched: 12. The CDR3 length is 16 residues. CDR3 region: CASSAASGGASREQFF. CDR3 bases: TGTGCCAGCAGCGCTGCTAGCGGGGGGGCCTCGAGGGAGCAGTTCTTC.

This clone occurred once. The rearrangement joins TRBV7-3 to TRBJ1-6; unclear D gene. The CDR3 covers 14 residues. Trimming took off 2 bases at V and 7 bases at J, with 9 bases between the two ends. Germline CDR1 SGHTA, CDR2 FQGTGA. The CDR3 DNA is TGTGCCAGCAGCTTACTGGGCAGAAATTCACCCCTCCACTTT. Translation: CASSLLGRNSPLHF.

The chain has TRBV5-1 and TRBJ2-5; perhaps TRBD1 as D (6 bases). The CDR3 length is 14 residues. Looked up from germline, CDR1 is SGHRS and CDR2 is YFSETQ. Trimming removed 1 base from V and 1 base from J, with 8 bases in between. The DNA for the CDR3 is TGCGCCAGCAGCTTGACAGGGCCCCAAGAGACCCAGTACTTC. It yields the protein CASSLTGPQETQYF.

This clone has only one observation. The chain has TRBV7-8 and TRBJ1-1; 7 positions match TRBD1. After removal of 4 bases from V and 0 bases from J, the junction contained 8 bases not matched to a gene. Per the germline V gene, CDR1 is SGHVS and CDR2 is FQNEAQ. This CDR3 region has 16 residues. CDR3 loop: CASSSPTGRLNTEAFF. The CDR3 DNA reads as TGTGCCAGCAGCTCCCCGACAGGGCGACTGAACACTGAAGCTTTCTTT.

The CDR3 spells CASSLVASGVWLDTQYF. The CDR3 DNA reads as TGTGCCAGCAGTTTAGTCGCTAGCGGGGTGTGGTTAGATACGCAGTATTTT. V and J are TRBV27 and TRBJ2-3, with 9 bases matching TRBD2. The CDR3 covers 17 residues. Germline V gene lookup returns CDR1 MNHEY and CDR2 SMNVEV (reference sequence). The V and J ends lost 2 bases and 5 bases, in that order; junction bases with no gene match: 11.

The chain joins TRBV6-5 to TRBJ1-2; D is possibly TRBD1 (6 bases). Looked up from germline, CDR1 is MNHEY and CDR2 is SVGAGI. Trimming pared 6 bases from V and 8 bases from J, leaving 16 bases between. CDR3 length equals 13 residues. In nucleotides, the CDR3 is TGTGCCAGCAGCCGACAGGTCCGATTCGGCTACACCTTC. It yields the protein CASSRQVRFGYTF.

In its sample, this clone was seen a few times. The DNA of the CDR3 is TGTGCCAGTAGTATGGGGCGCAAGAGCTCCTACGAGCAGTACTTC. It specifies CASSMGRKSSYEQYF. V is TRBV19 and J is TRBJ2-7, with a weak D call TRBD1 (5 bases). The CDR3 is 15 amino acids. The germline V gene has CDR1 LNHDA and CDR2 SQIVND (reference sequence). V lost 3 bases, J lost 0 bases, and 12 bases lay in between.

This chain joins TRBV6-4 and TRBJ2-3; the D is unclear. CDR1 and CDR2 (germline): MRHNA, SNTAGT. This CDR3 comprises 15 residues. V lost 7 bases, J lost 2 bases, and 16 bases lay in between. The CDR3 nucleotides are TGTGCCAGCATTACTAACGTTACTTTCACAGATACGCAGTATTTT. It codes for CASITNVTFTDTQYF.

The CDR3 loop reads CASSRPGTGDTEAFF. The DNA of the CDR3 is TGTGCCAGCAGTCGACCGGGGACAGGGGACACTGAAGCTTTCTTT. The chain uses TRBV6-5 and TRBJ1-1; 10 nucleotides match TRBD1. The V segment lost 5 bases and the J segment 3 bases; nucleotides outside the gene matches: 6. Germline V lookup: CDR1 MNHEY, CDR2 SVGAGI. The CDR3 has 15 residues.

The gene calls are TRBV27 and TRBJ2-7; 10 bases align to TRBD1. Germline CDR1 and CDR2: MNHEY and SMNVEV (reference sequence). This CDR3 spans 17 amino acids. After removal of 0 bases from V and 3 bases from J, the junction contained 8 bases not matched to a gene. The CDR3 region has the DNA TGTGCCAGCAGTTTATCACCGGGACAGGGGAACTACTACGAGCAGTACTTC. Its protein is CASSLSPGQGNYYEQYF.

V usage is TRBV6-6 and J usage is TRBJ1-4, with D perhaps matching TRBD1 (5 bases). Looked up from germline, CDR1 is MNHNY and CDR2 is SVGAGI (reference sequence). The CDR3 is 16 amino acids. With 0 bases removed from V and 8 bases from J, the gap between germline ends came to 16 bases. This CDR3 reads CASSYSRALTDEKLFF. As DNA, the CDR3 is TGTGCCAGCAGTTACTCTAGGGCCCTGACAGACGAAAAACTGTTTTTT.

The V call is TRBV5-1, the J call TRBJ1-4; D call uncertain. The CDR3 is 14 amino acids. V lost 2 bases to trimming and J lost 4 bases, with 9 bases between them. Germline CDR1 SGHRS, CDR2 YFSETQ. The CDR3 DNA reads TGCGCCAGCAGCTTCGTCTCCGATAATGAAAAACTGTTTTTT. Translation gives CASSFVSDNEKLFF. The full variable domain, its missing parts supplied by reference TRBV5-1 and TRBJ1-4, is KAGVTQTPRYLIKTRGQQVTLSCSPISGHRSVSWYQQTPGQGLQFLFEYFSETQRNKGNFPGRFSGRQFSNSRSEMNVSTLELGDSALYLCASSFVSDNEKLFFGSGTQLSVL.

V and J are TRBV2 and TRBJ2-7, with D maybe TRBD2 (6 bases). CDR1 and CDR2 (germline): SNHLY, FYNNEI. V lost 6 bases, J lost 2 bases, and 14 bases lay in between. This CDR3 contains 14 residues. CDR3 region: CASSPGLTTYEQYF. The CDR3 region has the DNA TGTGCCAGCAGCCCGGGACTTACTACCTACGAGCAGTACTTC.

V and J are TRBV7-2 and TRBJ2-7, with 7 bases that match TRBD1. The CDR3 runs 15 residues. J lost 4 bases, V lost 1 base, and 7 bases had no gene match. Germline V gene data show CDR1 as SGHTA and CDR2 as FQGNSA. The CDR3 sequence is CASSLEGQPIYEQYF. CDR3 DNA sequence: TGTGCCAGCAGCTTAGAGGGACAGCCGATATACGAGCAGTACTTC.

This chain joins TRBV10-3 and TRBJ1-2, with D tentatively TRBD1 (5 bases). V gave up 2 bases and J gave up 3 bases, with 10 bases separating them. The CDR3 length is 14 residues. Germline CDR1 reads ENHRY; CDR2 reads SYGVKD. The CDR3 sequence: CAISEDSGYYGYTF. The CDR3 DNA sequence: TGTGCCATCAGTGAGGACTCAGGGTACTATGGCTACACCTTC.

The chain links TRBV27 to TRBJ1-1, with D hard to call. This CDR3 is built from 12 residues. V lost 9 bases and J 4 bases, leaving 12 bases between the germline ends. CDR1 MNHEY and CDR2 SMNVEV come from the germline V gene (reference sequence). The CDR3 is CASRVRGTEAFF. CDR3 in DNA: TGTGCCAGTCGAGTCCGGGGCACTGAAGCTTTCTTT.

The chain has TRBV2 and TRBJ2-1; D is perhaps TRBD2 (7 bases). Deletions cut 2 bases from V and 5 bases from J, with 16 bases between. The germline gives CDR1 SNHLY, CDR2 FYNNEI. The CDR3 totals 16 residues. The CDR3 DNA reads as TGTGCCAGCAGTGAATACAGCGGGACATTCCACAATGAGCAGTTCTTC. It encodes CASSEYSGTFHNEQFF.

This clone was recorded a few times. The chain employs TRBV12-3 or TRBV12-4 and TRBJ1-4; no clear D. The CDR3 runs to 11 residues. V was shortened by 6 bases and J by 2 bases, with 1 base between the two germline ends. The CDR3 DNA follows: TGTGCCAGCAGCACTAATGAAAAACTGTTTTTT. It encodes CASSTNEKLFF.

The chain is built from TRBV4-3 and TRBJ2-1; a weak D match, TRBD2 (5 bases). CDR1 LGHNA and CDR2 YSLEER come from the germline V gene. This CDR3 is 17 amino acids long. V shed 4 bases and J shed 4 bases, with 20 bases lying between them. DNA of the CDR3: TGCGCCAGCAGCCCCAAACTACGGGGTCAGATATACAATGAGCAGTTCTTC. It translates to CASSPKLRGQIYNEQFF.

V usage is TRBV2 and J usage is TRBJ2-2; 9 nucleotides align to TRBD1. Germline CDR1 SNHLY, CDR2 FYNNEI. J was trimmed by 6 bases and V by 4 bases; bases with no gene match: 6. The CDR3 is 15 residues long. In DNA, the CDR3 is TGTGCCAGCAGTGGGGGGACAGGGCTCGCCGGGGAGCTGTTTTTT. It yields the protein CASSGGTGLAGELFF.

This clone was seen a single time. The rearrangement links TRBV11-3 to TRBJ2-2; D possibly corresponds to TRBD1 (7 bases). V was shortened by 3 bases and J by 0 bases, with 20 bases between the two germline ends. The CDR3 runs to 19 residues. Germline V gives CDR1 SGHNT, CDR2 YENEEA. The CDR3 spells CASSLVPGGLISNTGELFF. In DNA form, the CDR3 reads TGTGCCAGCAGCTTGGTTCCAGGGGGACTTATATCGAACACCGGGGAGCTGTTTTTT.

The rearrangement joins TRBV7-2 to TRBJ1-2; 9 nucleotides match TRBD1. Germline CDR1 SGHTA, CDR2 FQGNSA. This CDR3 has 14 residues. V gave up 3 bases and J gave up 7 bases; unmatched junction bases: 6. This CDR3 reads CASSFTGGHGGYTF. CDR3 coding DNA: TGTGCCAGCAGCTTTACAGGGGGCCATGGTGGCTACACCTTC.

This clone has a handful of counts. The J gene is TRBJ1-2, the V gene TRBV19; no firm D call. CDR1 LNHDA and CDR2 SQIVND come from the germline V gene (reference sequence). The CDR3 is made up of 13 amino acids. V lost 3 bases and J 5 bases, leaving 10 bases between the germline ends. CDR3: CASSILNSYGYTF. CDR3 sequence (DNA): TGTGCCAGTAGTATTTTGAACAGTTATGGCTACACCTTC.

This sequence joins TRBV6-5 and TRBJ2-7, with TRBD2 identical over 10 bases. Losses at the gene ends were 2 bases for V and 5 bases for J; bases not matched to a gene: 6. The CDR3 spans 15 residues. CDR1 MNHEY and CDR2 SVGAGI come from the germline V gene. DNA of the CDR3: TGTGCCAGCAGTTACGGGTCTAGCGGGGGCCACGAGCAGTACTTC. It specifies CASSYGSSGGHEQYF.

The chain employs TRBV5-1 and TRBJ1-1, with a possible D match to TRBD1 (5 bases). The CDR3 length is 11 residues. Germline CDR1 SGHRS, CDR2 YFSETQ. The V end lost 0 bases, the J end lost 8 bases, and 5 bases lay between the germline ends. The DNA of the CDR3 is TGCGCCAGCAGCTTGGACAGGGAAGCTTTCTTT. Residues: CASSLDREAFF.

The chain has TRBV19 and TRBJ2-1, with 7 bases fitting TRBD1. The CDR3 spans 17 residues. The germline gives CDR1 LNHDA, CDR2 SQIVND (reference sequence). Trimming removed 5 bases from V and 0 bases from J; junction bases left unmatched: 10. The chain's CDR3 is CASSPRRGPGSYNEQFF. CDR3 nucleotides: TGTGCCAGTAGTCCTAGAAGGGGGCCGGGCTCCTACAATGAGCAGTTCTTC.

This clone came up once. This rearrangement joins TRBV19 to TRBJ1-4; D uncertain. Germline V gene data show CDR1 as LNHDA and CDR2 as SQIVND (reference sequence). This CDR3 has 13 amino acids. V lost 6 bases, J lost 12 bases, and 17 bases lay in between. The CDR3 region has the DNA TGTGCCAGTAGGGGCACCCGGTTCGGAGAACTGTTTTTT. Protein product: CASRGTRFGELFF.

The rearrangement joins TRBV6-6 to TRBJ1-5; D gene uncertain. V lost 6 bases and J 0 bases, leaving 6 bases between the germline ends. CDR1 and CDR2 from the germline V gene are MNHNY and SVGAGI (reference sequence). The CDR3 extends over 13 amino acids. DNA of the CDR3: TGTGCCAGCAGATCCATTAGCAATCAGCCCCAGCATTTT. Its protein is CASRSISNQPQHF.

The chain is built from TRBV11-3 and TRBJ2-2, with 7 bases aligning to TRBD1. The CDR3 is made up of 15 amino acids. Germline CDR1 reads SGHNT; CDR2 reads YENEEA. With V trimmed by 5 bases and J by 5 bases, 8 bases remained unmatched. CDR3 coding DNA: TGTGCCAGCAGCCTTAACGACAGGGTTACCGGGGAGCTGTTTTTT. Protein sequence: CASSLNDRVTGELFF. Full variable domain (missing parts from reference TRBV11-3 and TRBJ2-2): EAGVVQSPRYKIIEKKQPVAFWCNPISGHNTLYWYLQNLGQGPELLIRYENEEAVDDSQLPKDRFSAERLKGVDSTLKIQPAELGDSAVYLCASSLNDRVTGELFFGEGSRLTVL.

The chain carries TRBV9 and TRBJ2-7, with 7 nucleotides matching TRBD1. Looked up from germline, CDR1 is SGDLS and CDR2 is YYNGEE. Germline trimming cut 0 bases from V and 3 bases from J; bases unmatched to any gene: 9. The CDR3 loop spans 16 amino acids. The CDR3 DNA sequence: TGTGCCAGCAGCGTAGAACCCCGGGCAGGGGGCTACGAGCAGTACTTC. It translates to CASSVEPRAGGYEQYF.

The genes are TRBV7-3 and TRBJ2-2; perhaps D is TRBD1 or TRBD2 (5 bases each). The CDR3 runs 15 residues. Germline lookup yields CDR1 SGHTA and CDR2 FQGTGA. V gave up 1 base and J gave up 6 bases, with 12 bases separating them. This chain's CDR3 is CASSLNGQGAGELFF. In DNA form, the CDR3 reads TGTGCCAGCAGCTTAAACGGGCAGGGAGCCGGGGAGCTGTTTTTT.